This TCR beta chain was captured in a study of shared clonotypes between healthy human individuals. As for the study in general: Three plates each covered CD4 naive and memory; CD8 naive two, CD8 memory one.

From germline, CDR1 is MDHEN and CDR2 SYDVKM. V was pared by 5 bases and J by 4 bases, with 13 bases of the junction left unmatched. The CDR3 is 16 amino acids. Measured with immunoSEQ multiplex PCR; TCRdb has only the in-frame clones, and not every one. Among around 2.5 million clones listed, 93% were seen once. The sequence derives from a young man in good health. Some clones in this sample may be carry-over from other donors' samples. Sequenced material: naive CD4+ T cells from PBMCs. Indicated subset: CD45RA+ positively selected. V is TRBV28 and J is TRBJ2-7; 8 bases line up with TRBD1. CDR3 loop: CASSPWRQGARYEQYF. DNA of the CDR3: TGTGCCAGCAGTCCGTGGCGTCAGGGGGCGAGATACGAGCAGTACTTC.